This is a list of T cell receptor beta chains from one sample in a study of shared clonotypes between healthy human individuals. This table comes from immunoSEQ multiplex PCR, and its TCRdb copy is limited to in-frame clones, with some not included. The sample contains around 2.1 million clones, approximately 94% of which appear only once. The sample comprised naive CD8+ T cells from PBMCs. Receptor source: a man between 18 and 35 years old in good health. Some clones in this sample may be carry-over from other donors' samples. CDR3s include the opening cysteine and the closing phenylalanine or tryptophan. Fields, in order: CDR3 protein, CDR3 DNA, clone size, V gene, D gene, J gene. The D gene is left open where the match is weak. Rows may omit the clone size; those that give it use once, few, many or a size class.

CASSSGTLYNEQFF TGTGCCAGCAGTTCCGGGACTCTCTACAATGAGCAGTTCTTC - TRBV27 - TRBJ2-1
CASSWKPGAFNEQFF TGTGCCAGCAGCTGGAAACCCGGGGCTTTCAATGAGCAGTTCTTC - TRBV7-6 - TRBJ2-1
CASRSSNTGELFF TGTGCCAGCAGGAGTTCGAACACCGGGGAGCTGTTTTTT - TRBV7-6 - TRBJ2-2
CAWSVTPGGYNEQFF TGTGCCTGGAGTGTCACCCCAGGGGGATACAATGAGCAGTTCTTC - TRBV30 TRBD1 TRBJ2-1
CASRTGVQETQYF TGTGCCAGTCGCACTGGGGTCCAAGAGACCCAGTACTTC - TRBV7-9 - TRBJ2-5
CATSSGGVEKLFF TGTGCCACCAGCAGCGGGGGGGTTGAAAAACTGTTTTTT - TRBV15 - TRBJ1-4
CASRRPGALQETQYF TGTGCCAGCAGACGCCCCGGGGCCCTCCAAGAGACCCAGTACTTC once TRBV7-2 - TRBJ2-5
CASSQDWAGGYNEQFF TGCGCCAGCAGCCAAGATTGGGCGGGAGGCTACAATGAGCAGTTCTTC once TRBV4-1 TRBD2 TRBJ2-1
CASSLVVTGNF TGCGCCAGCAGCTTGGTGGTGACAGGTAACTTC - TRBV5-1 - TRBJ2-7
CASSHSGFREAFF TGTGCCAGCAGCCATTCAGGGTTTCGTGAAGCTTTCTTT - TRBV11-2 - TRBJ1-1
CASSLVGGGGNEQYF TGTGCCAGCAGTTTAGTCGGTGGTGGCGGGAACGAGCAGTACTTC - TRBV28 - TRBJ2-7
CASSSAGTEAFF TGTGCCAGCAGCTCCGCCGGCACTGAAGCTTTCTTT - TRBV5-6 - TRBJ1-1
CASSEAVGSNYGYTF TGTGCCAGCAGTGAAGCCGTGGGCTCCAACTATGGCTACACCTTC - TRBV6-1 - TRBJ1-2
CASSLSGLGSYEQYF TGCGCCAGCAGCTTGTCAGGCCTCGGCTCCTACGAGCAGTACTTC - TRBV5-1 - TRBJ2-7
CASSWTGGGETQYF TGTGCCAGCAGCTGGACAGGGGGAGGAGAGACCCAGTACTTC - TRBV13 TRBD1 TRBJ2-5
CASSWTSGSAYEQYF TGTGCCAGCAGCTGGACTAGCGGGTCTGCCTACGAGCAGTACTTC once TRBV7-2 TRBD2 TRBJ2-7
CASSPQTGIVEQYF TGTGCCAGCAGCCCCCAGACAGGCATAGTGGAGCAGTACTTC - TRBV11-1 - TRBJ2-7
CASSVDGGTHYEQYF TGTGCCAGCAGCGTAGATGGCGGGACCCACTACGAGCAGTACTTC - TRBV9 - TRBJ2-7
CASSIMGPREQYF TGTGCCAGCAGTATCATGGGACCGAGGGAGCAGTACTTC - TRBV27 - TRBJ2-7
CASSEMGRAYGYTF TGTGCCAGCAGTGAAATGGGGAGGGCTTATGGCTACACCTTC - TRBV6-1 - TRBJ1-2
CASSYPPTRTGYFHGYTF TGTGCCAGCAGCTACCCCCCAACCAGGACAGGGTATTTTCATGGCTACACCTTC - TRBV28 TRBD1 TRBJ1-2
CASSLWVPASGILETQYF TGTGCCAGCAGTTTATGGGTCCCGGCTAGCGGGATTTTAGAGACCCAGTACTTC - TRBV27 TRBD2 TRBJ2-5
CAISGTRTYEQYF TGTGCCATCAGTGGGACCAGGACCTACGAGCAGTACTTC - TRBV10-3 - TRBJ2-7
CSARGGGPSYEQYF TGCAGCGCCCGGGGTGGAGGGCCGTCCTACGAGCAGTACTTC once TRBV29-1 - TRBJ2-7
CASSEDRYTGELFF TGTGCCAGCAGTGAGGACAGATACACCGGGGAGCTGTTTTTT - TRBV28 - TRBJ2-2
CASSMGLAGDLDTQYF TGTGCCAGCAGCATGGGACTAGCGGGAGATCTAGATACGCAGTATTTT - TRBV28 TRBD2 TRBJ2-3
CASSPGTGFYF TGTGCCAGCAGCCCCGGGACAGGGTTTTACTTT - TRBV7-9 TRBD1 TRBJ1-3
CASSLEQVGGDTGELFF TGTGCCAGCAGCTTAGAGCAGGTGGGGGGAGACACCGGGGAGCTGTTTTTT - TRBV7-8 - TRBJ2-2
CASSSGLAYYNEQFF TGTGCCAGCAGCTCGGGACTAGCGTATTACAATGAGCAGTTCTTC - TRBV5-6 TRBD2 TRBJ2-1
CASSPWTRASEQFF TGTGCCAGTAGTCCGTGGACTAGGGCATCTGAGCAGTTCTTC - TRBV19 TRBD2 TRBJ2-1
CASSETWTALPSGNTIYF TGTGCCAGCAGTGAAACGTGGACAGCCCTCCCAAGTGGAAACACCATATATTTT - TRBV6-1 - TRBJ1-3
CASGGDSPLHF TGTGCCAGCGGGGGGGATTCACCCCTCCACTTT - TRBV2 - TRBJ1-6
CASSQDWTPGWYF TGTGCCAGCAGCCAAGATTGGACACCGGGGTGGTATTTT - TRBV14 - TRBJ2-3
CASGTSGRASYEQYF TGTGCCAGTGGGACTAGCGGGAGGGCCTCCTACGAGCAGTACTTC - TRBV19 TRBD2 TRBJ2-7
CASSLVGYQFF TGTGCCAGCAGTCTCGTGGGGTATCAGTTCTTC - TRBV6-1 - TRBJ2-1
CSAEGRSQETQYF TGCAGCGCAGAGGGCAGGAGTCAAGAGACCCAGTACTTC - TRBV29-1 - TRBJ2-5
CASSRIAVYNEQFF TGTGCCAGCAGCCGAATAGCGGTCTACAATGAGCAGTTCTTC - TRBV7-8 - TRBJ2-1
CASSIKRSSGTGEQYF TGTGCCAGTAGTATCAAGCGGTCTAGCGGGACGGGGGAGCAGTACTTC - TRBV19 TRBD2 TRBJ2-7
CASSGLARITQGEQFF TGTGCCAGTAGCGGTCTAGCGAGAATCACCCAGGGTGAGCAGTTCTTC - TRBV19 - TRBJ2-1
CASRAAGSSTEAFF TGTGCCAGCAGGGCGGCAGGGAGTTCCACTGAAGCTTTCTTT - TRBV6-1 - TRBJ1-1
CASSLSGSTEAFF TGTGCCAGCAGCTTATCGGGGTCCACTGAAGCTTTCTTT - TRBV7-6 - TRBJ1-1
CASSLGEGPAEQYF TGTGCCAGCAGCTTAGGGGAAGGACCTGCTGAGCAGTACTTC - TRBV7-6 - TRBJ2-7
CASRIGGAADEQYF TGTGCCAGCCGGATAGGGGGGGCGGCCGACGAGCAGTACTTC - TRBV7-8 - TRBJ2-7
CASSLTGFSNQPQHF TGTGCCAGCAGCTTGACCGGATTTAGCAATCAGCCCCAGCATTTT - TRBV5-6 - TRBJ1-5
CASSLAVLSYNEQFF TGTGCCAGCAGCTTAGCGGTCTTGTCCTACAATGAGCAGTTCTTC once TRBV7-9 - TRBJ2-1
CASSQGRFLAYEQYF TGTGCCAGCAGCCAAGGGCGATTCCTAGCCTACGAGCAGTACTTC - TRBV14 - TRBJ2-7
CASSLTGDTYEQYF TGTGCCAGCAGTTTAACAGGGGACACCTACGAGCAGTACTTC - TRBV28 TRBD1 TRBJ2-7
CASSLRPGLYEQYF TGTGCCAGCAGCTTACGTCCAGGCCTTTACGAGCAGTACTTC - TRBV7-8 - TRBJ2-7
CATPRLDSGELFF TGTGCCACCCCAAGACTAGATTCCGGGGAGCTGTTTTTT once TRBV2 - TRBJ2-2
CASSFGGESYSEQFF TGTGCCAGCAGTTTCGGGGGGGAGAGTTACAGTGAGCAGTTCTTC - TRBV6-5 TRBD2 TRBJ2-1
CASESSRDEQYF TGTGCCAGCGAGTCAAGCAGGGACGAGCAGTACTTC - TRBV6-5 - TRBJ2-7
CASSKPGTSGVIYNEQFF TGTGCCAGCAGTAAGCCCGGGACTAGCGGGGTGATCTACAATGAGCAGTTCTTC - TRBV2 TRBD2 TRBJ2-1
CASTTRWAGETSYEQYF TGTGCCAGCACCACCCGGTGGGCAGGCGAAACATCCTACGAGCAGTACTTC - TRBV27 - TRBJ2-7
CASSVGSGIPYEQYF TGTGCCAGCAGCGTAGGGTCCGGGATTCCCTACGAGCAGTACTTC once TRBV9 - TRBJ2-7
CASRPLDGDEQFF TGTGCCAGCAGGCCCCTGGACGGCGATGAGCAGTTCTTC - TRBV9 - TRBJ2-1
CASSFPRGTVGYTF TGTGCCAGCAGCTTTCCCCGGGGGACTGTGGGCTACACCTTC - TRBV7-9 - TRBJ1-2